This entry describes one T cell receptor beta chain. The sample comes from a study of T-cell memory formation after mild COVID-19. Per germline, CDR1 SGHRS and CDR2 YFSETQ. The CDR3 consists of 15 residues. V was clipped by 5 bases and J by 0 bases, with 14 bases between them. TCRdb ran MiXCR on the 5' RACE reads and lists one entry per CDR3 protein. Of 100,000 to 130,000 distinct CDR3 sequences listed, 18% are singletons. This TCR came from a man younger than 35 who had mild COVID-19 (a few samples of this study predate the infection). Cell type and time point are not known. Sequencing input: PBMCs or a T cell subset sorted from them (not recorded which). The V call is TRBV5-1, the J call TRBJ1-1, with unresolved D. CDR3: CASRIGSSLNTEAFF. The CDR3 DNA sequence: TGCGCCAGCAGAATAGGGTCATCACTGAACACTGAAGCTTTCTTT.